This T cell receptor (beta chain) was recovered during a study of blood T cell repertoires in COVID-19. Study information: Some COVID-19 samples were acute and others convalescent; all came from the United States, Italy and Spain. The cDNA or gDNA used as material had been derived from T cells, B-cell-depleted T cells, or PBMCs.

In the original analysis: Reference gene primer amplification yielded estimated nucleated cell counts. TCRdb keeps only in-frame clones here, not all; method: immunoSEQ multiplex PCR. V, J and clone size derive from that table, while D and trimming were established from the DNA sequence. The sample comprises over 200,000 clones, roughly four fifths of which are singletons, and about 2.5% rests with the top ten. The length of the CDR3 is 14 residues. Germline assignment: CDR1 SGDLS and CDR2 YYNGEE. V was trimmed by 1 base and J by 3 bases, leaving 7 bases between them. The rearrangement joins TRBV9 to TRBJ2-2; D is uncertain. Sequenced sample: peripheral blood. This receptor was identified in a middle-aged woman with active or convalescent COVID-19. This CDR3 reads CASSVPSDTGELFF. The CDR3 DNA follows: TGTGCCAGCAGCGTACCCAGTGACACCGGGGAGCTGTTTTTT.